This TCR beta chain emerged from a study of cytomegalovirus exposure and HLA in healthy donors. Study in general: The roughly 670 first-cohort repertoires shared a platform with the approximately 110 validation repertoires, as reported in a later analysis.

This table comes from immunoSEQ multiplex PCR, and its TCRdb copy is limited to in-frame clones, with some not included. The sample has fewer than 300,000 clones; around nine tenths are singletons. The V gene lost 6 bases and the J gene lost 2 bases, with 8 bases spanning the gap. This CDR3 region has 12 residues. CDR1 is MNHEY and CDR2 is SVGAGI in the germline V gene. The material sequenced was PBMCs. This sequence was found in a woman aged 18-35 years in good health and CMV-seronegative. The V and J genes are TRBV6-5 and TRBJ2-7; D unclear. CDR3 bases: TGTGCCAGCAGCAGGTTACCCTACGAGCAGTACTTC. As protein: CASSRLPYEQYF.